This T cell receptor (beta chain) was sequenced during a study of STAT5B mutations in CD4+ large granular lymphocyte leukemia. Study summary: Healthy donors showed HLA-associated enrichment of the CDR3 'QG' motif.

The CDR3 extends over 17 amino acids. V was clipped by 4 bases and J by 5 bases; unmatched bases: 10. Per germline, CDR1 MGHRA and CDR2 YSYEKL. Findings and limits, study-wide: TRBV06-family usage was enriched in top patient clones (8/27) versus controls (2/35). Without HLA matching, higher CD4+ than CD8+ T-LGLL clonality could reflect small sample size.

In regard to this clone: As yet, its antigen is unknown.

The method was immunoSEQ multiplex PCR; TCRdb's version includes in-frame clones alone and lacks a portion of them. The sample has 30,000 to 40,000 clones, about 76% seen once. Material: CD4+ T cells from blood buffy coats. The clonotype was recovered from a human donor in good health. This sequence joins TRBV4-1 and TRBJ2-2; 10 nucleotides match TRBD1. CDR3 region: CASSPRDRGTRTGELFF. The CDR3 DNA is TGCGCCAGCAGCCCACGGGACAGGGGCACCAGGACCGGGGAGCTGTTTTTT.